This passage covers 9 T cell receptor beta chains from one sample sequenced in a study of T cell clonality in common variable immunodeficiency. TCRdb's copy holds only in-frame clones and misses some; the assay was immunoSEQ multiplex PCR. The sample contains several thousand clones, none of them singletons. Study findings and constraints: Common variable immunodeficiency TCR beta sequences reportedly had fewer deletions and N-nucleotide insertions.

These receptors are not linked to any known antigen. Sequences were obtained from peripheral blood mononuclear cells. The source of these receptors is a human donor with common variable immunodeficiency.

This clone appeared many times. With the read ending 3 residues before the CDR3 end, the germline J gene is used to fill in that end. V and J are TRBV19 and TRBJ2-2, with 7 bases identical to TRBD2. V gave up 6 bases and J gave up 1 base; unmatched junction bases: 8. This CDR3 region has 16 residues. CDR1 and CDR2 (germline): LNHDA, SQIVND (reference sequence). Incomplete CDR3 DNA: TGTGCCAGTAGCCCTGGGCGGGGGAGGAACACCGGGGAG. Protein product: CASSPGRGRNTGE. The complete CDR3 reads CASSPGRGRNTGELFF. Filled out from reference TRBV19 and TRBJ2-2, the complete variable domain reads DGGITQSPKYLFRKEGQNVTLSCEQNLNHDAMYWYRQDPGQGLRLIYYSQIVNDFQKGDIAEGYSVSREKKESFPLTVTSAQKNPTAFYLCASSPGRGRNTGELFFGEGSRLTVL.

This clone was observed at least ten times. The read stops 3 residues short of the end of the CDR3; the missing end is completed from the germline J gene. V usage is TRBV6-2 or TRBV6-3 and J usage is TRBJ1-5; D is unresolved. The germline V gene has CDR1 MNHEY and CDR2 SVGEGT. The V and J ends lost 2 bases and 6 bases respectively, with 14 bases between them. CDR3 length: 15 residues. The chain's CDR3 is CASSYGGLVSQPQHF. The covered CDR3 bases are TGTGCCAGCAGTTACGGAGGGTTGGTGAGTCAGCCC.

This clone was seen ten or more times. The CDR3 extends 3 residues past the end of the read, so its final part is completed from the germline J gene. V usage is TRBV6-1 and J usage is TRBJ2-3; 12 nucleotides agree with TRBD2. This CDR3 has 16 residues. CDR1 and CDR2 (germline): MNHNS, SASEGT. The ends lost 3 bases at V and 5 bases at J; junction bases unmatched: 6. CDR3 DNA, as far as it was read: TGTGCCAGCAGTGATTGGACTAGCGGGGCAAGAGATACG. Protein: CASSDWTSGARDT. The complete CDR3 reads CASSDWTSGARDTQYF.

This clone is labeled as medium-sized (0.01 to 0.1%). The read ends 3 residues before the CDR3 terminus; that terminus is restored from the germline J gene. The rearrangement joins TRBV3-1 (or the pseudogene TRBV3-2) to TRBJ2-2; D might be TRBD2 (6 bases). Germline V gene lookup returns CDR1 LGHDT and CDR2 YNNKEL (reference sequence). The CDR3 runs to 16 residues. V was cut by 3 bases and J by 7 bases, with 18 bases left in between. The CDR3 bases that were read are TGTGCCAGCAGCCAGGGATTGGGACTCCTACACGGGGAG. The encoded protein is CASSQGLGLLHGE. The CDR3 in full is CASSQGLGLLHGELFF.

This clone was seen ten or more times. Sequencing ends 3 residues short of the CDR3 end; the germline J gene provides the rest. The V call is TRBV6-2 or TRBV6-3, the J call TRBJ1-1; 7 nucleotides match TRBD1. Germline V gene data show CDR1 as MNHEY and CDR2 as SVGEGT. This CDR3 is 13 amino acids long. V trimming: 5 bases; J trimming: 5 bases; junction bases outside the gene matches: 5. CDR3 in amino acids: CASSAQTGTEAFF. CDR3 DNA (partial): TGTGCCAGCAGTGCACAGACAGGGACTGAA.

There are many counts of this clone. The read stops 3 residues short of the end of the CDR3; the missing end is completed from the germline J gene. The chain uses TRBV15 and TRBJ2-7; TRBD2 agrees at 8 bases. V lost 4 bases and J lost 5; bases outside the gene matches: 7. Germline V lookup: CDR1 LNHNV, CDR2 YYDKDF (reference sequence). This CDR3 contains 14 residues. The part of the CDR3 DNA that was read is TGTGCCACCAGCACGTCGACTAGCGAACACGAG. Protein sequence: CATSTSTSEHE. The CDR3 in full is CATSTSTSEHEQYF.

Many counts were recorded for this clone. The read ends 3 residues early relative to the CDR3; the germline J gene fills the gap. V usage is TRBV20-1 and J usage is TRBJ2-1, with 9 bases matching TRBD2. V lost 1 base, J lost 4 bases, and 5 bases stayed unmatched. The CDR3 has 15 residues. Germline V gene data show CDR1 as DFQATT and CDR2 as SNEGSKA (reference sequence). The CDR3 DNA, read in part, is TGCAGTGCTAGAGCCGAGCGGGAGGTATACAATGAG. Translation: CSARAEREVYNE. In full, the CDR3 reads CSARAEREVYNEQFF.

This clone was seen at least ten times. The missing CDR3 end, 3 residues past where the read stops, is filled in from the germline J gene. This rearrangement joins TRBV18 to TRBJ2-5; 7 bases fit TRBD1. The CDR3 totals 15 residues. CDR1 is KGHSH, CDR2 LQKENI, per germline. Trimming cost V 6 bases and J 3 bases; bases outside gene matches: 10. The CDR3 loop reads CASSVDRVEKETQYF. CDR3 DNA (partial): TGTGCCAGCTCCGTCGACAGGGTGGAAAAAGAGACC.

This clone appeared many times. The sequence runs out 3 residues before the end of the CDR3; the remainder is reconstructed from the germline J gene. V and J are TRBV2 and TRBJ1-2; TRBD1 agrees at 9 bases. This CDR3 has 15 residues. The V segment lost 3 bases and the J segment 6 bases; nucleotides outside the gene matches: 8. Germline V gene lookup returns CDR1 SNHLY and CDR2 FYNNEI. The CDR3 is CASSEGQGLIDGYTF. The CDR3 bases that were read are TGTGCCAGCAGTGAGGGACAGGGATTAATAGATGGC.